A selection of T cell receptor beta chains follows, all from one sample in a study of cytomegalovirus exposure and HLA in healthy donors. TCRdb's table, derived via immunoSEQ multiplex PCR, lists solely in-frame clones and lacks some. The table records roughly 100,000 clones, approximately 79% of them present only once. The source material was PBMCs. These receptors all stem from a woman between 40 and 55 years old in good health and CMV-seronegative. CDR3s include the opening cysteine and the closing phenylalanine or tryptophan. A D gene is named only where the DNA matches it firmly. Clone size appears in some rows only: once, few, many, or a class for an expanded clone.

J gene: TRBJ2-2
clone size: once
D gene: NA
V gene: TRBV4-1
CDR3 DNA: TGCGCCAGCAGCCCTGAAGCGAGGGTTCGGGAGCTGTTTTTT
CDR3 protein: CASSPEARVRELFF

J gene: TRBJ2-2
clone size: few
D gene: TRBD2
V gene: TRBV2
CDR3 DNA: TGTGCCAGCAGTGAAGATGGGGGGGGATCGGGGGAGCTGTTTTTT
CDR3 protein: CASSEDGGGSGELFF

J gene: TRBJ2-2
clone size: NA
D gene: TRBD2
V gene: TRBV7-8
CDR3 DNA: TGTGCCAGCAGCTCTCCGGGGGGCGGGAGGGGGAACACCGGGGAGCTGTTTTTT
CDR3 protein: CASSSPGGGRGNTGELFF

J gene: TRBJ2-5
clone size: NA
D gene: NA
V gene: TRBV6-5
CDR3 DNA: TGTGCCAGCAGTTACTCATCCAGGGAAGAGACCCAGTACTTC
CDR3 protein: CASSYSSREETQYF

J gene: TRBJ2-4
clone size: NA
D gene: TRBD1
V gene: TRBV6-1
CDR3 DNA: TGTGCCAGCAGTGAACGCCGGACAGGGGTAAACATTCAGTACTTC
CDR3 protein: CASSERRTGVNIQYF

J gene: TRBJ1-6
clone size: NA
D gene: NA
V gene: TRBV6-5
CDR3 DNA: TGTGCCAGCAGGCCAGGACAGCTCAATTCACCCCTCCACTTT
CDR3 protein: CASRPGQLNSPLHF

J gene: TRBJ2-7
clone size: NA
D gene: NA
V gene: TRBV2
CDR3 DNA: TGTGCCAGCGGACCGCTACAGGGCGCCGAGCAGTACTTC
CDR3 protein: CASGPLQGAEQYF

J gene: TRBJ2-1
clone size: NA
D gene: NA
V gene: TRBV18
CDR3 DNA: TGTGCCAGCTCACCTGTGGAGCAGGGGGGCAGCAATGAGCAGTTCTTC
CDR3 protein: CASSPVEQGGSNEQFF

J gene: TRBJ2-2
clone size: NA
D gene: TRBD2
V gene: TRBV9
CDR3 DNA: TGTGCCAGCAGCGTAGGAACTAGCGGGGCCGGGGAGCTGTTTTTT
CDR3 protein: CASSVGTSGAGELFF

J gene: TRBJ2-7
clone size: NA
D gene: NA
V gene: TRBV11-2
CDR3 DNA: TGTGCCAGCAGCTTAGCGCTAGCGACGGGGTACGAGCAGTACTTC
CDR3 protein: CASSLALATGYEQYF

J gene: TRBJ2-1
clone size: NA
D gene: NA
V gene: TRBV27
CDR3 DNA: TGTGCCAGCAGCACGTCCGGGAGCACCCACAATGAGCAGTTCTTC
CDR3 protein: CASSTSGSTHNEQFF

J gene: TRBJ1-2
clone size: NA
D gene: NA
V gene: TRBV18
CDR3 DNA: TGTGCCAGCTCACTTTCGGGTGAAAGAGCTTCGGAGTTCTATGGCTACACCTTC
CDR3 protein: CASSLSGERASEFYGYTF

J gene: TRBJ2-7
clone size: NA
D gene: NA
V gene: TRBV6-5
CDR3 DNA: TGTGCCAGCAGCCGCCAATCCCTCAGAACCTACGAGCAGTACTTC
CDR3 protein: CASSRQSLRTYEQYF

J gene: TRBJ2-7
clone size: NA
D gene: TRBD1
V gene: TRBV11-2
CDR3 DNA: TGTGCCAGCAGCTTCGACAGGGGGTACGAGCAGTACTTC
CDR3 protein: CASSFDRGYEQYF

J gene: TRBJ2-7
clone size: NA
D gene: TRBD1
V gene: TRBV4-1
CDR3 DNA: TGCGCCAGCAGCCAAGGAGTAGGAGGACAGGGGGCCGTCTACGAGCAGTACTTC
CDR3 protein: CASSQGVGGQGAVYEQYF

J gene: TRBJ2-1
clone size: NA
D gene: TRBD2
V gene: TRBV6-6
CDR3 DNA: TGTGCCAGCAGTTACTCGACTAGCTCTTACAATGAGCAGTTCTTC
CDR3 protein: CASSYSTSSYNEQFF

J gene: TRBJ2-1
clone size: NA
D gene: TRBD2
V gene: TRBV29-1
CDR3 DNA: TGCAGCGCTGTGGGCCTAGCGGGAGTTGAGCAGTTCTTC
CDR3 protein: CSAVGLAGVEQFF

J gene: TRBJ2-7
clone size: few
D gene: TRBD1
V gene: TRBV19
CDR3 DNA: TGTGCCAGCAGGGGACAGAGCTCCTACGAGCAGTACTTC
CDR3 protein: CASRGQSSYEQYF

J gene: TRBJ2-7
clone size: NA
D gene: NA
V gene: TRBV30
CDR3 DNA: TGTGCCTGGAGCCTAGCTCCCTACGAGCAGTACTTC
CDR3 protein: CAWSLAPYEQYF

J gene: TRBJ1-4
clone size: NA
D gene: TRBD1
V gene: TRBV4-1
CDR3 DNA: TGCGCCAGCAGCGGGCGACAGGGCCCCATTAATGAAAAACTGTTTTTT
CDR3 protein: CASSGRQGPINEKLFF

J gene: TRBJ2-1
clone size: NA
D gene: TRBD1
V gene: TRBV9
CDR3 DNA: TGTGCCAGCAGCCCTCGAGCTAGTACAGGGGCAGGCCCCTACAATGAGCAGTTCTTC
CDR3 protein: CASSPRASTGAGPYNEQFF

J gene: TRBJ2-7
clone size: NA
D gene: TRBD2
V gene: TRBV7-2
CDR3 DNA: TGTGCCAGCAGCCACTGGCAAGGCGGGAGGTCGTACGAGCAGTACTTC
CDR3 protein: CASSHWQGGRSYEQYF

J gene: TRBJ1-2
clone size: NA
D gene: NA
V gene: TRBV30
CDR3 DNA: TGTGCCTGGAGTGTACGGCTGGGCGTAAACTATGGCTACACCTTC
CDR3 protein: CAWSVRLGVNYGYTF

J gene: TRBJ2-5
clone size: NA
D gene: NA
V gene: TRBV5-1
CDR3 DNA: TGCGCCAGCAGCTTGGCTTTAAGCGTGAGACAGGAGGAGACCCAGTACTTC
CDR3 protein: CASSLALSVRQEETQYF

J gene: TRBJ2-3
clone size: few
D gene: NA
V gene: TRBV5-8
CDR3 DNA: TGTGCCACCAGCCCCCGGGATATCCCAAGCACAGATACGCAGTATTTT
CDR3 protein: CATSPRDIPSTDTQYF

J gene: TRBJ2-7
clone size: NA
D gene: NA
V gene: TRBV4-2
CDR3 DNA: TGTGCCAGCAGCCAAGATGCCTTCGGGATTATATCTGGAGGGCAGTACTTC
CDR3 protein: CASSQDAFGIISGGQYF

J gene: TRBJ2-2
clone size: few
D gene: TRBD1
V gene: TRBV19
CDR3 DNA: TGTGCCAGTAGTAGTACAGGGGGCTCCGGGGAGCTGTTTTTT
CDR3 protein: CASSSTGGSGELFF

J gene: TRBJ2-7
clone size: once
D gene: NA
V gene: TRBV6-5
CDR3 DNA: TGTGCCAGCAGTTACTCGCTGAGGGTCGAGCAGTACTTC
CDR3 protein: CASSYSLRVEQYF

J gene: TRBJ1-3
clone size: NA
D gene: NA
V gene: TRBV28
CDR3 DNA: TGTGCCAGCAGTTACCAGGGTGGCAGCGTCTGGGGAAACACCATATATTTT
CDR3 protein: CASSYQGGSVWGNTIYF

J gene: TRBJ1-1
clone size: NA
D gene: TRBD1
V gene: TRBV5-1
CDR3 DNA: TGCGCCAGCAGCTCTCAGGGGGCGTCGATGAACACTGAAGCTTTCTTT
CDR3 protein: CASSSQGASMNTEAFF

J gene: TRBJ1-5
clone size: NA
D gene: NA
V gene: TRBV18
CDR3 DNA: TGTGCCAGCTCACGGCAGGGGTTTAATCAGCCCCAGCATTTT
CDR3 protein: CASSRQGFNQPQHF

J gene: TRBJ1-5
clone size: NA
D gene: NA
V gene: TRBV6-6
CDR3 DNA: TGTGCCAGCAGTTATGAGTCAGGGAACAATCAGCCCCAGCATTTT
CDR3 protein: CASSYESGNNQPQHF

J gene: TRBJ2-1
clone size: NA
D gene: NA
V gene: TRBV7-9
CDR3 DNA: TGTGCCAGTTCTTACAGGGACAATGAGCAGTTCTTC
CDR3 protein: CASSYRDNEQFF

J gene: TRBJ1-6
clone size: few
D gene: TRBD1
V gene: TRBV18
CDR3 DNA: TGTGCCAGCTCACTTGACAGGGCGGGCAATTCACCCCTCCACTTT
CDR3 protein: CASSLDRAGNSPLHF

J gene: TRBJ1-5
clone size: NA
D gene: NA
V gene: TRBV7-8
CDR3 DNA: TGTGCCAGCAGCTTAGGGCCAAATAGCAATCAGCCCCAGCATTTT
CDR3 protein: CASSLGPNSNQPQHF

J gene: TRBJ2-3
clone size: few
D gene: NA
V gene: TRBV9
CDR3 DNA: TGTGCCAGCAGCGCCTACAGGGAGAACACAGATACGCAGTATTTT
CDR3 protein: CASSAYRENTDTQYF

J gene: TRBJ2-1
clone size: NA
D gene: TRBD1
V gene: TRBV19
CDR3 DNA: TGTGCCAGTAGAAGACAGGGAGCGGCCAATGAGCAGTTCTTC
CDR3 protein: CASRRQGAANEQFF

J gene: TRBJ1-3
clone size: NA
D gene: NA
V gene: TRBV6-1
CDR3 DNA: TGTGCCACCTATCGATCCTCTGGAAACACCATATATTTT
CDR3 protein: CATYRSSGNTIYF

J gene: TRBJ1-5
clone size: NA
D gene: NA
V gene: TRBV7-2
CDR3 DNA: TGTGCCAGCAGCCAAGGCGGGGGAAGCAATCAGCCCCAGCATTTT
CDR3 protein: CASSQGGGSNQPQHF

J gene: TRBJ2-7
clone size: once
D gene: TRBD2
V gene: TRBV7-2
CDR3 DNA: TGTGCCAGCAGCTGGACCGGGACTAGTTACAACGAGCAGTACTTC
CDR3 protein: CASSWTGTSYNEQYF

J gene: TRBJ2-1
clone size: NA
D gene: NA
V gene: TRBV12-5
CDR3 DNA: TGTGCTAGTGGTATGGGACTCGCTAATGAGCAGTTCTTC
CDR3 protein: CASGMGLANEQFF

J gene: TRBJ2-7
clone size: NA
D gene: TRBD2
V gene: TRBV28
CDR3 DNA: TGTGCCAGCAGTCCCGCGGGGACTAGAGGCTACGAGCAGTACTTC
CDR3 protein: CASSPAGTRGYEQYF

J gene: TRBJ2-3
clone size: NA
D gene: TRBD2
V gene: TRBV27
CDR3 DNA: TGTGCCAGCAGTTTAGATCGCGGACTACAGCGGGAGGGCCCCACAGATACGCAGTATTTT
CDR3 protein: CASSLDRGLQREGPTDTQYF

J gene: TRBJ2-1
clone size: NA
D gene: TRBD2
V gene: TRBV7-9
CDR3 DNA: TGTGCCAGCAGCCCCAGCGGGGGTTACAATGAGCAGTTCTTC
CDR3 protein: CASSPSGGYNEQFF

J gene: TRBJ1-1
clone size: once
D gene: TRBD1
V gene: TRBV14
CDR3 DNA: TGTGCCAGCAGCCAAAGACAGGGCGGCAACACTGAAGCTTTCTTT
CDR3 protein: CASSQRQGGNTEAFF

J gene: TRBJ2-7
clone size: NA
D gene: TRBD2
V gene: TRBV7-2
CDR3 DNA: TGTGCCAGCAGCTTAAAGGGCGGGGGGGCCTCCTACGAGCAGTACTTC
CDR3 protein: CASSLKGGGASYEQYF